This T cell receptor (beta chain) originates from a study of cytomegalovirus exposure and HLA in healthy donors. Study overall: Among the roughly 430 genotyped donors, more than 70% were placed in the Caucasian-associated ancestry cluster.

With regard to this clone: The target antigen is unknown.

The length of the CDR3 is 12 residues. V lost 4 bases, J lost 4 bases, and 4 bases lay in between. Germline V gene lookup returns CDR1 LGHNA and CDR2 YNFKEQ. Vbeta (60) and Jbeta (13) primers were used in the PCR. The authors' processing: Tens of millions of unique TCR beta chains, roughly 11 million shared, were counted in a later analysis. The data were produced by immunoSEQ multiplex PCR, yet TCRdb's version contains in-frame clones alone and is incomplete. Clone size and the V and J calls come from that table; the DNA yielded D and trimming. The sample consists of some 120,000 clones, 75% to 85% of them appearing once. Whole-study results and caveats: Previous analysis showed most TCR beta V segments were productive about 87% or about 30% of the time. As a later analysis showed, a missense DCLRE1C variant was linked to trimming of TCR beta V- and J-genes.

This clonotype originated in a male donor in good health and CMV-seropositive. The chain carries TRBV4-2 and TRBJ2-2; D call uncertain. Sequencing input: PBMCs. This chain's CDR3 is CASSPFTGELFF. The CDR3 DNA reads as TGTGCCAGCAGCCCGTTCACCGGGGAGCTGTTTTTT.